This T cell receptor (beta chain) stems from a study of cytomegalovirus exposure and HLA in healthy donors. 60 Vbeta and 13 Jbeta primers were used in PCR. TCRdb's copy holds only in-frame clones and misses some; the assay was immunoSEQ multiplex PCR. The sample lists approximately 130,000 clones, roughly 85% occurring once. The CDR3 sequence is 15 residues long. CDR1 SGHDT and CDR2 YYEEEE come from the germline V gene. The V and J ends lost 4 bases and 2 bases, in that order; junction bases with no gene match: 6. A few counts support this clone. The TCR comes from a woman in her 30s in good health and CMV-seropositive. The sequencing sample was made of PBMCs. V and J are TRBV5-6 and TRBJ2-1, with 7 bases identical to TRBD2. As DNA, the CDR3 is TGTGCCAGCAGCCCGAGGACTAGAGCCTACAATGAGCAGTTCTTC. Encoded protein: CASSPRTRAYNEQFF.